Here is one T cell receptor beta chain with its context. The V and J ends lost 4 bases and 0 bases respectively, with 8 bases between them. Germline CDR1 SGDLS, CDR2 YYNGEE. This CDR3 contains 14 residues. This sample is drawn from a study of blood T cell repertoires in COVID-19. Authors' analysis steps: The authors estimated nucleated cell counts from reference gene primer amplification. Sequencing used immunoSEQ multiplex PCR; TCRdb keeps in-frame clones, though not all of them. That table gives V, J and clone size, and the DNA gave D and trimming. This sample has roughly 26,000 clones; about four fifths occur once, and the top ten carry about a third.

This chain connects TRBV9 to TRBJ1-3; no firm D call. The clonotype was recovered from a human donor in a cohort sampled during active COVID-19. Sequencing input: peripheral blood. CDR3: CASSTSSSGNTIYF. CDR3 sequence (DNA): TGTGCCAGCAGCACTAGTAGCTCTGGAAACACCATATATTTT.